This paragraph reports one T cell receptor beta chain. Antigen unknown. This sample is part of a study of OX40 agonist ivuxolimab in advanced cancers. About the study: Earlier anti-PD-1, anti-PD-L1 or anti-CTLA-4 therapy was permitted; over 35% had received some. The study's findings and limits: In CD8+ T cells, expanded clones were on average more numerous than in CD4+.

Produced via immunoSEQ multiplex PCR; TCRdb's table is partial and in-frame only. The profile shows some 66,000 clones, roughly four fifths of them singletons. The length of the CDR3 is 14 residues. J lost 6 bases, V lost 2 bases, and 2 bases had no gene match. Germline V gene lookup returns CDR1 MNHNY and CDR2 SVGAGI (reference sequence). This rearrangement joins TRBV6-6 to TRBJ2-2, with 8 positions matching TRBD2. The source is an adult with an advanced solid tumor such as melanoma, head and neck, liver or kidney cancer. The specimen comprised CD4+ or CD8+ T cells sorted from blood, sampled in a trial of the OX40 agonist ivuxolimab. In DNA, the CDR3 is TGTGCCAGCAGTTACGAGCGGGAGCCCGGGGAGCTGTTTTTT. Translating gives CASSYEREPGELFF.